Detailed here is one T cell receptor beta chain. This specimen belongs to a study of technical replicates of blood from a handful of donors. The CDR3 extends over 13 amino acids. Per the germline V gene, CDR1 is SQVTM and CDR2 is ANQGSEA. Deletions cut 1 base from V and 5 bases from J, with 8 bases between. Only in-frame clones appear in the TCRdb table, and some are missing; sequencing was by immunoSEQ multiplex PCR. Here the sample spans 68,000 or so clones, roughly 97% being singletons. This chain links TRBV29-1 with TRBJ1-4; D perhaps matches TRBD1 (5 bases). The TCR was taken from a human donor in good health. Sequencing was performed on T cells isolated from PBMCs. DNA of the CDR3: TGCAGCGTTGAAGCTGGGGGGAATGAAAAACTGTTTTTT. The encoded protein is CSVEAGGNEKLFF.